This T cell receptor (beta chain) was captured in a study of CD8+ T cells in alopecia areata. Notes on the study in general: Clarity of TCR sharing across patients fell short of that in mice, possibly HLA-related. Links between baseline CD8+ expansion and response need larger treated cohorts.

CDR1 is LNHDA, CDR2 SQIVND, per germline (reference sequence). The CDR3 runs 14 residues. V trimming: 7 bases; J trimming: 4 bases; junction bases outside the gene matches: 9. Concerning this clone: Its antigen remains unidentified.

Indicated treatment: oral pan-JAK inhibitor, 5-10 mg twice daily. Collected material from alopecia areata patients comprised lesional scalp punch biopsies and peripheral blood. After isolation, RNA underwent reverse transcription to generate cDNA as the sequencing template. Assay: immunoSEQ multiplex PCR; the TCRdb copy retains only in-frame clones and omits some. This table has around 120,000 clones, 58% appearing once. The specimen was CD8+ T cells sorted from blood, collected at week 4, from a patient treated with tofacitinib. The source of this sequence is a human donor with alopecia areata. The genes are TRBV19 and TRBJ1-2; 7 bases agree with TRBD1. Here the CDR3 reads CASMPQGYRYGYTF. CDR3 sequence (DNA): TGTGCCAGTATGCCACAGGGGTATCGCTATGGCTACACCTTC.